This TCR beta chain originates from a study of Ad26.COV2.S vaccination and SARS-CoV-2 variants. Study-level information: Ad26.COV2.S, an intramuscular injection, was given once or twice 56 days apart. General observations from the study: Substantial post-vaccination breadth of spike-specific CD8+ and CD4+ T cell responses was reported.

The treatment denotes: around 19 received Ad26.COV2.S at low or high dose, single or two shots; a few received placebo; per-sample allocation not given. Day 63 after the first injection of vaccine or placebo was the sampling time. Whoever gave the sample was an adult aged 18-55 years in Boston. V trimming: 4 bases; J trimming: 5 bases; junction bases outside the gene matches: 6. The CDR3 runs to 14 residues. The germline V gene encodes CDR1 SGDLS and CDR2 YYNGEE. Concerning this clone itself: What it binds is unknown.

Using immunoSEQ multiplex PCR, the repertoire was profiled, and TCRdb retains in-frame clones only, with some absent. The sample holds 450,000 to 550,000 clones, roughly nine tenths seen once. The source of this sequence is a person aged 18-65 years who received the Ad26.COV2.S COVID-19 vaccine or a placebo. Specimen: peripheral blood, collected in a trial of Ad26.COV2.S vaccine versus placebo. The chain carries TRBV9 and TRBJ1-1; TRBD1 agrees at 9 bases. In DNA form, the CDR3 reads TGTGCCAGCAGCCCCGGGACAGGGAGGACTGAAGCTTTCTTT. Its protein product is CASSPGTGRTEAFF.